This T cell receptor beta chain was documented in a study of T cell responses to AZD1222 COVID-19 vaccine. The study's findings and limits: CD4 TCRs linked to vaccination spanned spike, dominating at 160-218 and 743-854.

Pooled in the analysis were second doses at about 4 or about 12 weeks. As for this clone: What it recognizes is unknown.

Germline CDR1 LGHDT, CDR2 YNNKEL (reference sequence). Trimming stripped 4 bases from V and 5 bases from J, with 6 bases between. The CDR3 consists of 12 residues. Libraries were prepared by immunoSEQ multiplex PCR; TCRdb keeps only in-frame clonotypes and omits some of them. The sample includes 170,000 or so clones, just over 85% of them seen just once. The chain is built from TRBV3-1 (or the pseudogene TRBV3-2) and TRBJ1-5; D remains ambiguous. This TCR was recovered from an adult who received the AZD1222 COVID-19 vaccine. This sample comprised peripheral blood, obtained 28 days after the second AZD1222 dose. CDR3 DNA: TGTGCCAGCAGCCTTAGGGATCAGCCCCAGCATTTT. Protein sequence: CASSLRDQPQHF.